This T cell receptor (beta chain) is drawn from a study of OX40 agonist ivuxolimab in advanced cancers. Regarding the study as a whole: CD8+ T cells were the subset that, on average, had more expanded clones than CD4+.

V was cut by 0 bases and J by 3 bases, with 9 bases left in between. Germline V gives CDR1 GTSNPN, CDR2 SVGIG (reference sequence). The CDR3 contains 14 residues. Repertoires were generated with immunoSEQ multiplex PCR, while TCRdb's copy carries only in-frame clones and drops some. The data show roughly 50,000 clones, 80% to 90% seen once. Worth noting for this clone: Its specificity is not known.

The TCR was taken from an adult with an advanced solid tumor such as melanoma, head and neck, liver or kidney cancer. Sequenced here: CD4+ or CD8+ T cells sorted from blood, sampled in a trial of the OX40 agonist ivuxolimab. J is TRBJ1-5 and V is TRBV30, with D possibly matching TRBD1 (6 bases). This CDR3 reads CAWSVGGFNQPQHF. The DNA for the CDR3 is TGTGCCTGGAGTGTCGGGGGCTTCAATCAGCCCCAGCATTTT.